This is a list of T cell receptor beta chains from one sample in a study of blood T cell repertoires in COVID-19. Assay used: immunoSEQ multiplex PCR; TCRdb lists only in-frame clones, some missing. The sample has roughly 190,000 clones, roughly 82% seen once; the top ten hold approximately 4.7%. The source material was PBMCs or T cells enriched from blood (not recorded which). These receptors came from a woman aged 60-75 years with acute COVID-19. CDR3s include the opening cysteine and the closing phenylalanine or tryptophan. A D gene is named only where the DNA matches it firmly. Clone sizes are given selectively: once, few, many, or a class where the clone is expanded.

>TRBJ2-7|TRBV7-9|.|once
CASSTVGEQYF
TGTGCCAGCAGCACGGTTGGCGAGCAGTACTTC
>TRBJ2-1|TRBV3-1/TRBV3-2|TRBD2|.
CASSQPGLAGSSYNEQFF
TGTGCCAGCAGCCAGCCCGGACTAGCGGGGAGCTCCTACAATGAGCAGTTCTTC
>TRBJ2-1|TRBV24-1|TRBD2|.
CATGIAGASYNEQFF
TGTGCCACCGGAATAGCGGGGGCCTCCTACAATGAGCAGTTCTTC
>TRBJ1-5|TRBV28|TRBD1|.
CASSPGTGWDSNQPQHF
TGTGCCAGCAGCCCTGGGACAGGGTGGGATAGCAATCAGCCCCAGCATTTT
>TRBJ1-1|TRBV6-5|TRBD1|.
CASTWTGMMNTEAFF
TGTGCCAGTACCTGGACAGGAATGATGAACACTGAAGCTTTCTTT
>TRBJ1-5|TRBV30|.|.
CAWSVSGYGNQPQHF
TGTGCCTGGAGTGTATCGGGGTATGGGAATCAGCCCCAGCATTTT
>TRBJ1-3|TRBV7-9|.|.
CASSLATAGNTIYF
TGTGCCAGCAGCTTAGCGACAGCCGGAAACACCATATATTTT
>TRBJ1-6|TRBV18|.|many
CASSPQGWNSPLHF
TGTGCCAGCTCACCGCAGGGATGGAATTCACCCCTCCACTTT
>TRBJ2-2|TRBV5-6|TRBD1|.
CASSRDRVSTGELFF
TGTGCCAGCAGCCGGGACAGGGTGTCTACCGGGGAGCTGTTTTTT
>TRBJ2-5|TRBV9|.|.
CASSVDRIGRAQYF
TGTGCCAGCAGCGTAGATCGAATCGGGCGGGCCCAGTACTTC
>TRBJ1-4|TRBV27|.|few
CASSFLGDEKLFF
TGTGCCAGCAGTTTCTTAGGGGATGAAAAACTGTTTTTT
>TRBJ1-2|TRBV19|.|.
CASWGPFLAPVDGYTF
TGTGCCAGCTGGGGGCCGTTCCTAGCCCCCGTGGATGGCTACACCTTC
>TRBJ2-2|TRBV7-2|.|.
CASSLSSAHAGELFF
TGTGCCAGCAGCCTGAGTAGCGCCCATGCCGGGGAGCTGTTTTTT
>TRBJ1-3|TRBV29-1|.|.
CSVRTPGSGNTIYF
TGCAGCGTCCGAACCCCCGGTTCTGGAAACACCATATATTTT
>TRBJ1-2|TRBV21-1|.|.
CASSIGTGFWNYGYTF
TGTGCCAGCAGCATCGGGACAGGTTTTTGGAACTATGGCTACACCTTC
>TRBJ1-2|TRBV3-1/TRBV3-2|.|.
CASSPRGDYGYTF
TGTGCCAGCAGCCCGCGCGGGGACTATGGCTACACCTTC
>TRBJ2-2|TRBV10-3|TRBD1|.
CASRGLDTGELFF
TGTGCCAGCAGGGGGCTGGACACCGGGGAGCTGTTTTTT
>TRBJ1-1|TRBV3-1/TRBV3-2|TRBD1|.
CASAPGQMNTEAFF
TGTGCCAGCGCTCCGGGACAGATGAACACTGAAGCTTTCTTT
>TRBJ1-4|TRBV19|TRBD1|.
CASSTGTANEKLFF
TGTGCCAGTAGTACCGGGACAGCTAATGAAAAACTGTTTTTT
>TRBJ1-2|TRBV21-1|.|.
CASKHTVGTGEFGYTF
TGTGCCAGCAAGCATACCGTGGGGACAGGGGAATTTGGCTACACCTTC
>TRBJ2-7|TRBV5-1|TRBD2|.
CASKKREGVHEQYF
TGCGCCAGCAAGAAGCGGGAGGGCGTCCACGAGCAGTACTTC
>TRBJ1-6|TRBV3-1/TRBV3-2|.|.
CASSQVEFNSPLHF
TGTGCCAGCAGCCAAGTGGAGTTTAATTCACCCCTCCACTTT
>TRBJ1-1|TRBV27|TRBD1|.
CASSSPGTGVTEAFF
TGTGCCAGCAGTTCACCCGGGACAGGGGTCACTGAAGCTTTCTTT
>TRBJ1-6|TRBV5-4|.|.
CASSLGLAGDGSPLHF
TGTGCCAGCAGCTTGGGGTTGGCAGGGGATGGGTCACCCCTCCACTTT
>TRBJ2-2|TRBV19|TRBD1|.
CASSIVAGQGLRRELFF
TGTGCCAGTAGTATAGTGGCGGGACAGGGGCTTCGCCGGGAGCTGTTTTTT
>TRBJ2-7|TRBV21-1|.|.
CASSLRTSETYEQYF
TGTGCCAGCAGCCTGCGGACTAGCGAGACCTACGAGCAGTACTTC
>TRBJ2-2|TRBV9|TRBD2|.
CASSAGGGAGGIGELFF
TGTGCCAGCAGCGCAGGGGGAGGAGCGGGAGGGATCGGGGAGCTGTTTTTT
>TRBJ1-5|TRBV30|.|.
CAWSVHRDVQPQHF
TGTGCCTGGAGTGTTCACAGGGATGTTCAGCCCCAGCATTTT
>TRBJ2-3|TRBV6-2/TRBV6-3|.|once
CASSYSEGTDTQYF
TGTGCCAGCAGTTACTCCGAGGGAACAGATACGCAGTATTTT
>TRBJ2-3|TRBV27|.|.
CATAISPREADTQYF
TGTGCCACAGCTATCTCCCCCAGGGAGGCAGATACGCAGTATTTT
>TRBJ2-5|TRBV9|.|.
CASSVVPAGPETQYF
TGTGCCAGCAGCGTAGTCCCAGCGGGCCCGGAGACCCAGTACTTC
>TRBJ1-5|TRBV6-2/TRBV6-3|TRBD1|.
CASSPDRGLFSNQPQHF
TGTGCCAGCAGCCCCGACAGGGGGCTTTTTAGCAATCAGCCCCAGCATTTT
>TRBJ2-1|TRBV3-1/TRBV3-2|TRBD2|.
CASSQDSSGSLGEQFF
TGTGCCAGCAGCCAAGATTCTAGCGGGAGTTTAGGTGAGCAGTTCTTC
>TRBJ2-1|TRBV11-3|.|.
CASSPAGLAPNNEQFF
TGTGCCAGCAGCCCCGCCGGACTGGCCCCAAACAATGAGCAGTTCTTC
>TRBJ2-3|TRBV6-5|TRBD1|.
CASSYSNTGGSDTQYF
TGTGCCAGCAGTTACTCGAATACAGGGGGCTCGGATACGCAGTATTTT
>TRBJ2-2|TRBV3-1/TRBV3-2|.|.
CASSQAWARTNTGELFF
TGTGCCAGCAGCCAAGCATGGGCCCGAACGAACACCGGGGAGCTGTTTTTT
>TRBJ1-4|TRBV7-9|TRBD1|.
CASSLGVSGGATNEKLFF
TGTGCCAGCAGCTTAGGAGTTTCAGGGGGCGCAACTAATGAAAAACTGTTTTTT
>TRBJ2-7|TRBV5-4|.|.
CASSLVGAREQYF
TGTGCCAGCAGCTTGGTGGGGGCGAGGGAGCAGTACTTC
>TRBJ1-2|TRBV7-9|.|.
CASSSNGYTF
TGTGCCAGCAGCTCCAATGGCTACACCTTC
>TRBJ2-2|TRBV14|TRBD1|.
CASSTLRGQTPANTGELFF
TGTGCCAGCAGCACTCTTCGGGGACAGACTCCCGCGAACACCGGGGAGCTGTTTTTT
>TRBJ1-2|TRBV7-9|.|.
CASSLDVRGHGYTF
TGTGCCAGCAGCTTAGATGTGAGGGGACACGGCTACACCTTC
>TRBJ1-4|TRBV30|.|many
CAWSGYPGANEKLFF
TGTGCCTGGAGTGGATACCCGGGGGCTAATGAAAAACTGTTTTTT
>TRBJ2-1|TRBV3-1/TRBV3-2|TRBD2|.
CASSQDLLSWGLAGGTTYNEQFF
TGTGCCAGCAGCCAAGATCTTCTTTCGTGGGGCTTAGCGGGAGGGACCACCTACAATGAGCAGTTCTTC
>TRBJ1-1|TRBV13|.|.
CASSLGLNTEAFF
TGTGCCAGCAGCTTAGGGCTAAACACTGAAGCTTTCTTT
>TRBJ1-2|TRBV18|TRBD1|.
CASSTTGGDYGYTF
TGTGCCAGCTCAACAACAGGGGGCGACTATGGCTACACCTTC
>TRBJ2-1|TRBV11-2|TRBD2|many
CASSQLAGVYNEQFF
TGTGCCAGCAGCCAACTAGCGGGAGTATACAATGAGCAGTTCTTC
>TRBJ2-5|TRBV18|.|.
CASSPRAYQETQYF
TGTGCCAGCTCACCACGGGCCTACCAAGAGACCCAGTACTTC
>TRBJ1-6|TRBV27|TRBD1|.
CASSLRTGRNSPLHF
TGTGCCAGCAGTCTCCGGACAGGGCGAAATTCACCCCTCCACTTT
>TRBJ2-3|TRBV7-9|.|.
CASSWTETDTQYF
TGTGCCAGCAGCTGGACAGAGACAGATACGCAGTATTTT
>TRBJ2-1|TRBV4-3|TRBD2|.
CASSQEPLAAYNEQFF
TGCGCCAGCAGCCAAGAACCCCTAGCGGCGTACAATGAGCAGTTCTTC
>TRBJ2-1|TRBV16|.|.
CASSQFRRGDAYNEQFF
TGTGCCAGCAGCCAATTTCGGCGGGGAGACGCCTACAATGAGCAGTTCTTC
>TRBJ2-1|TRBV7-2|TRBD2|.
CASSWGGLDNEQFF
TGTGCCAGCAGCTGGGGGGGACTAGACAATGAGCAGTTCTTC
>TRBJ2-3|TRBV4-2|TRBD2|.
CASRLAGAGVADTQYF
TGTGCCAGCCGACTAGCGGGAGCGGGGGTTGCAGATACGCAGTATTTT
>TRBJ1-1|TRBV5-1|.|.
CASSWGGGTEAFF
TGCGCCAGCAGCTGGGGGGGAGGCACTGAAGCTTTCTTT